This T cell receptor beta chain was observed in a study of shared clonotypes between healthy human individuals. Germline V CDR1 and CDR2: SEHNR, FQNEAQ (reference sequence). V shed 1 base and J shed 6 bases, with 4 bases lying between them. This CDR3 comprises 13 residues. In the case of this clone: What it binds is not known. This same CDR3 is encoded by further DNA sequences in the sample.

CD45RA-negative memory and CD45RA+ naive subsets were split from the CD4+ cells. This table comes from immunoSEQ multiplex PCR, and its TCRdb copy is limited to in-frame clones, with some not included. The data hold about 2 million clones, with 85% to 95% observed a single time. The study, taken as a whole, reports: What limited the represented genetic and exposure-history diversity was the small number of donors. Among a handful of donors, roughly 5.4% of naive CD4 clonotypes were found in common.

The chain couples TRBV7-9 to TRBJ1-6; D is unclear. Sequencing was carried out using naive CD4+ T cells sorted from blood. Subset denoted: CD45RA+ positively selected. The clonotype was recovered from a man aged 18-30 years in good health. The CDR3 coding sequence is TGTGCCAGCAGCTTAGGACTTAATTCACCCCTCCACTTT. Amino acids: CASSLGLNSPLHF.